Below are 6 T cell receptor beta chains sequenced from a single sample in a study of T cells after yellow fever vaccination. MiXCR was run by TCRdb on the 5' RACE reads, yielding one entry per CDR3 protein. The table has 250,000 to 350,000 distinct CDR3 sequences, about 10% seen once. Sequences were derived from CD4+ T cells sorted from PBMCs, sampled 5 days after the yellow fever booster vaccination. Receptors originate from a young man who received the YFV17D yellow fever vaccine.

The V gene is TRBV7-2, the J gene TRBJ1-2; D remains unclear. The CDR3 runs 12 residues. Germline V gives CDR1 SGHTA, CDR2 FQGNSA. Trimming took off 5 bases at V and 2 bases at J, with 6 bases between the two ends. CDR3 residues: CASSARNYGYTF. The CDR3 nucleotides read TGTGCCAGCAGCGCTAGGAACTATGGCTACACCTTC.

This clonotype was recorded a few times. V is TRBV12-3 or TRBV12-4 and J is TRBJ2-3; 11 nucleotides agree with TRBD1. The CDR3 is made up of 16 amino acids. With 6 bases clipped from V and 7 bases from J, the junction kept 12 bases outside the gene matches. The CDR3 spells CASSTGGTGGHHTQYF. CDR3 sequence (DNA): TGTGCCAGCAGCACCGGGGGGACAGGGGGTCACCATACGCAGTATTTT.

This chain joins TRBV7-6 and TRBJ2-7; D gene uncertain. Trimming stripped 1 base from V and 6 bases from J, with 16 bases between. Germline V CDR1 and CDR2: SGHVS, FNYEAQ. This CDR3 region has 15 residues. The CDR3 DNA is TGTGCCAGCAGCTTAGAACGCTCAAGGGAAGGCGAGCAGTACTTC. This gives the protein CASSLERSREGEQYF.

The chain is built from TRBV20-1 and TRBJ2-5, with D possibly matching TRBD2 (6 bases). This CDR3 has 14 amino acids. Trimming took 3 bases from V and 4 from J, leaving 15 bases between them. From germline, CDR1 is DFQATT and CDR2 SNEGSKA (reference sequence). The CDR3 spells CSARRGAGGETQYF. CDR3 coding DNA: TGCAGTGCTAGGCGCGGGGCCGGGGGAGAGACCCAGTACTTC.

The rearrangement joins TRBV12-3 or TRBV12-4 to TRBJ1-1, with 8 bases identical to TRBD1. The CDR3 length is 15 residues. Losses at the gene ends were 4 bases for V and 1 base for J; bases not matched to a gene: 5. CDR3 sequence: CASSSQGAGNTEAFF. CDR3 bases: TGTGCCAGCAGTTCGCAGGGGGCCGGGAACACTGAAGCTTTCTTT.

The chain recombines TRBV18 with TRBJ1-5, with TRBD1 identical over 8 bases. CDR1 and CDR2 from the germline V gene are KGHSH and LQKENI. J gave up 9 bases and V 4 bases, and 8 bases lay outside the gene matches. This CDR3 has 14 amino acids. For the CDR3, the DNA is TGTGCCAGCTCACGGACAGGGAACATCCTGCCCCAGCATTTT. Translated: CASSRTGNILPQHF.